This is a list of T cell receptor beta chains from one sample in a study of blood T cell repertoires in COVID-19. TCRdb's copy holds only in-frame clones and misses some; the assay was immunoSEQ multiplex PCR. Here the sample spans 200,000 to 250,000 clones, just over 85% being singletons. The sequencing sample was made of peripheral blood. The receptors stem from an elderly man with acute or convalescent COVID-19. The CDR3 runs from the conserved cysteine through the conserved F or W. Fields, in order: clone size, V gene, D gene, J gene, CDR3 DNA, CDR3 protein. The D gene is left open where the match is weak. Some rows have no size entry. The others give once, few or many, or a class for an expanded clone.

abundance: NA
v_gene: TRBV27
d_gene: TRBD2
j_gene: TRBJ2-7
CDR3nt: TGTGCCAGCAGTACCCCCGGGACTAGTAGGTACGAGCAGTACTTC
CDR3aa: CASSTPGTSRYEQYF

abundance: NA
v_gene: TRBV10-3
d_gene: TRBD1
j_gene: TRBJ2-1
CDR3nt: TGTGCCATCAGCTCCGGGACAGGGGAGGATGAGCAGTTCTTC
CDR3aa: CAISSGTGEDEQFF

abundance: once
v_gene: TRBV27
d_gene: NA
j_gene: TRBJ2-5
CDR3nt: TGTGCCAGCAGTTTAGGGTCAGAGGGAACGGCGACCCAGTACTTC
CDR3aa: CASSLGSEGTATQYF

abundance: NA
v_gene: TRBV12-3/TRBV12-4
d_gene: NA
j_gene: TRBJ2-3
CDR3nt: TGTGCCAGCAGTGACTCGAATACGCAGTATTTT
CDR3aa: CASSDSNTQYF

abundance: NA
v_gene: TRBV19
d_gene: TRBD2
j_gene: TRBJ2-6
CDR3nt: TGTGCCAGTAGTAGTGCGGGACTAGCGGGAGTTTCTGGGGCCAACGTCCTGACTTTC
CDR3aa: CASSSAGLAGVSGANVLTF

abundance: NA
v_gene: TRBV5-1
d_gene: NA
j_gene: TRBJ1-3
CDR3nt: TGCGCCAGCAGCTTGTCTACAGGGTCTAACACCATATATTTT
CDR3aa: CASSLSTGSNTIYF

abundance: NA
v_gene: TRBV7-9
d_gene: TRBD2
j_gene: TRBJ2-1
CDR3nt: TGTGCCAGCAGCCAATGGGGCGGGAGCTACAATGAGCAGTTCTTC
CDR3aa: CASSQWGGSYNEQFF

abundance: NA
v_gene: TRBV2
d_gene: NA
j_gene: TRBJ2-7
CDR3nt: TGTGCCAGCAGGGGGCAAGGAGGGAGGAGCTACGAGCAGTACTTC
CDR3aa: CASRGQGGRSYEQYF

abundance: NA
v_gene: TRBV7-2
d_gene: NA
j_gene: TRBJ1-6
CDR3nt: TGTGCCAGCACCCGGGGGGACCTAATAGGATCACCCCTCCACTTT
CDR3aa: CASTRGDLIGSPLHF

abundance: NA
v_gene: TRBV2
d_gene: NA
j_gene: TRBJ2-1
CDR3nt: TGTGCCAGCAGTCCCGACAGACCGAAAGCATCCTACAATGAGCAGTTCTTC
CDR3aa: CASSPDRPKASYNEQFF

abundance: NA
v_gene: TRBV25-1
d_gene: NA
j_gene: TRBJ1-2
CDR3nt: TGTGCCAGCAGTGATCAGGGCCATGGCTACACCTTC
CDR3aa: CASSDQGHGYTF